The clone carrying this T cell receptor beta chain was detected ten times or more. Antigen unknown. CDR1 is SNHLY, CDR2 FYNNEI, per germline. V dropped 3 bases and J dropped 4 bases, with 3 bases sitting between them. This CDR3 is 11 amino acids long. The sample is drawn from a study of response to subunit inactivated influenza vaccine. Study-level findings and limits: T cells newly recruited by each seasonal influenza vaccination are few, the authors suggested.

Each CDR3 protein gets one entry after TCRdb re-called the RT-PCR reads with MiXCR. The table shows 500,000 to 600,000 distinct CDR3 sequences, with about 7.6% occurring only once. This specimen consisted of PBMCs from blood, obtained around 25 months after vaccination. This TCR was sampled from a man between 45 and 75 years old who received an inactivated influenza vaccine. The chain is built from TRBV2 and TRBJ1-2; D uncertain. The CDR3 region is CASSDSYGYTF. The CDR3, as DNA: TGTGCCAGCAGTGACTCCTATGGCTACACCTTC.